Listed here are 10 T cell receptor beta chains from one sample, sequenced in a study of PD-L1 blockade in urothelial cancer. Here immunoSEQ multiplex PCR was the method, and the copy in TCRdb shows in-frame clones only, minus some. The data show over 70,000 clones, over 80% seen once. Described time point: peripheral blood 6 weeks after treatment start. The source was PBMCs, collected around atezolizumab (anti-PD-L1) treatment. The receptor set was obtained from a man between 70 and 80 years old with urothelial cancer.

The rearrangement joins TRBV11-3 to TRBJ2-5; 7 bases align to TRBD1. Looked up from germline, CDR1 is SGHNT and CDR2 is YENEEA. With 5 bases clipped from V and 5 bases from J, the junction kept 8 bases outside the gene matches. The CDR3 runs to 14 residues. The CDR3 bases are TGTGCCAGCAGCCCAAACAGGGGCGGGGAGACCCAGTACTTC. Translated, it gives CASSPNRGGETQYF.

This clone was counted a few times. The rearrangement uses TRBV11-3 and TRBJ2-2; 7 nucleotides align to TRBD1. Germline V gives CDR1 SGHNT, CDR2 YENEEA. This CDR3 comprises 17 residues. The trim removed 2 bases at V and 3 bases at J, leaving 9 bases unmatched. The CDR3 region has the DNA TGTGCCAGCAGCTTATCGTTTGAGGGGACAGACACCGGGGAGCTGTTTTTT. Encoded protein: CASSLSFEGTDTGELFF.

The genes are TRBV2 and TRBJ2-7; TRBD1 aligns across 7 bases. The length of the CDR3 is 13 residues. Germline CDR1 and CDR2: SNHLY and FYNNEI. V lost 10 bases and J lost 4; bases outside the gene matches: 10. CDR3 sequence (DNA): TGTGCCACCAACAGGGGTTTTGGGTACGAGCAGTACTTC. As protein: CATNRGFGYEQYF. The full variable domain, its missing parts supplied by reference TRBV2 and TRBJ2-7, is EPEVTQTPSHQVTQMGQEVILRCVPISNHLYFYWYRQILGQKVEFLVSFYNNEISEKSEIFDDQFSVERPDGSNFTLKIRSTKLEDSAMYFCATNRGFGYEQYFGPGTRLTVT.

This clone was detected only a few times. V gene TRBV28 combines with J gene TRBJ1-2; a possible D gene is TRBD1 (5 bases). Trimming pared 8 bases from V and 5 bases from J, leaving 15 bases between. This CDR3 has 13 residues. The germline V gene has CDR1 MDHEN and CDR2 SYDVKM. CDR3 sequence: CASANSGGYGYTF. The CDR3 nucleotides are TGTGCCAGCGCCAATTCTGGGGGGTATGGCTACACCTTC.

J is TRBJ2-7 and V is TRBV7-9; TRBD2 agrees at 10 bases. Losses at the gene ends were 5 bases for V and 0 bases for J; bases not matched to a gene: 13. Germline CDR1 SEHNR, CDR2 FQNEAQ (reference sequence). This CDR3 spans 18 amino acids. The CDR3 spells CASSGPGTSDQSSYEQYF. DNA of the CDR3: TGTGCCAGCAGCGGCCCCGGGACTAGCGATCAGAGCTCCTACGAGCAGTACTTC.

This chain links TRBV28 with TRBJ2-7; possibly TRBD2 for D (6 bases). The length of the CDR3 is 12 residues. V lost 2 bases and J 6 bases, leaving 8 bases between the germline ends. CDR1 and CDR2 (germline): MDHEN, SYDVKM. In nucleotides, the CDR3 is TGTGCCAGCAGTTTAGGGGGGTTCGAGCAGTACTTC. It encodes CASSLGGFEQYF. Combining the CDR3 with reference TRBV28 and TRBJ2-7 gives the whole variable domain DVKVTQSSRYLVKRTGEKVFLECVQDMDHENMFWYRQDPGLGLRLIYFSYDVKMKEKGDIPEGYSVSREKKERFSLILESASTNQTSMYLCASSLGGFEQYFGPGTRLTVT.

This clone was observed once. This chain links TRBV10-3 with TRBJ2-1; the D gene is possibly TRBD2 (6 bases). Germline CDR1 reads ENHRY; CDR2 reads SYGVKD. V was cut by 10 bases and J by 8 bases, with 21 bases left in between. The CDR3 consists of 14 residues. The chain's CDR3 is CATLTSSGVDEQFF. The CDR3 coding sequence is TGTGCCACCCTGACTAGTTCAGGCGTAGATGAGCAGTTCTTC.

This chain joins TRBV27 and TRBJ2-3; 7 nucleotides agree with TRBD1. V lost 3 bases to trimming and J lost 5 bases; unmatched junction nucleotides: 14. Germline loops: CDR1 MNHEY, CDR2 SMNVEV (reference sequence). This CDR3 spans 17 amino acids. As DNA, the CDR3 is TGTGCCAGCAGTTTGGGAAAGACAGGGATCTTAGGAGATACGCAGTATTTT. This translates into CASSLGKTGILGDTQYF.

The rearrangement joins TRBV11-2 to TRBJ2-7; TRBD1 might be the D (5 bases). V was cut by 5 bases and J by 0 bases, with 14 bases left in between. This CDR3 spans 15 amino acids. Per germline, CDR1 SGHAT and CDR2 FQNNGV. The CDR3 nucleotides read TGTGCCAGCAGCGTCAACCCAGGGTCCTCCTACGAGCAGTACTTC. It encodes CASSVNPGSSYEQYF.

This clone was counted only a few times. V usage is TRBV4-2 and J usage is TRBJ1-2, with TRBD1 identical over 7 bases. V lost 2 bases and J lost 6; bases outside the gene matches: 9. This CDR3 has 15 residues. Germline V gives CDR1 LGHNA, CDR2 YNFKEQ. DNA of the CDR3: TGTGCCAGCAGCCAACCAGACAGGGATCGGGATGGCTACACCTTC. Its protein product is CASSQPDRDRDGYTF.